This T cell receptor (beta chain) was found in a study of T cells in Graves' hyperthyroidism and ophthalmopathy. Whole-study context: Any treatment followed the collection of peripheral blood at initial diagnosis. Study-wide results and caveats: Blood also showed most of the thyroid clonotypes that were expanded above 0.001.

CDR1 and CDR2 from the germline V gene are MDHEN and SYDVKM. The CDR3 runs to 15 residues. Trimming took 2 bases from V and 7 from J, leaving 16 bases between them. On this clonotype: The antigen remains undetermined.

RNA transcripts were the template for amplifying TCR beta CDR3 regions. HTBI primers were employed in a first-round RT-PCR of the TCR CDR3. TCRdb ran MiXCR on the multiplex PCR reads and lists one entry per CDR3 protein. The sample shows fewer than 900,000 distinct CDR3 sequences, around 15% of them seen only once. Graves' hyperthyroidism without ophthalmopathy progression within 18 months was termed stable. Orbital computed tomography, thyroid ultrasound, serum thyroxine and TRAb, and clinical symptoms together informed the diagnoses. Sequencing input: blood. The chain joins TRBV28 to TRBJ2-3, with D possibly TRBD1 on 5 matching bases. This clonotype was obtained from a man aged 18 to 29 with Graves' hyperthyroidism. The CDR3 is CASSLMARVGHTQYF. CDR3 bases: TGTGCCAGCAGTTTAATGGCCAGGGTAGGACATACGCAGTATTTT.